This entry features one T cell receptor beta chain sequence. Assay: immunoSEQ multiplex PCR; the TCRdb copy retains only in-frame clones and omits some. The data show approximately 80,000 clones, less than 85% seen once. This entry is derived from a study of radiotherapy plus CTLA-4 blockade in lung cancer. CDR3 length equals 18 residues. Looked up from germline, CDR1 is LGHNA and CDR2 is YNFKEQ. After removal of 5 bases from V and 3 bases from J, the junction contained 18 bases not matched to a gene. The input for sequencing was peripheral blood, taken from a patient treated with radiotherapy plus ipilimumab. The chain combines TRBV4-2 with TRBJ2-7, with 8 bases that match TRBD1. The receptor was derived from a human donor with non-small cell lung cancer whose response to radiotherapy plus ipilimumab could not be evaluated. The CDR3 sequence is CASSYKGQGASPFYEQYF. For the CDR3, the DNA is TGTGCCAGCAGCTACAAGGGGCAGGGGGCGTCCCCCTTCTACGAGCAGTACTTC.